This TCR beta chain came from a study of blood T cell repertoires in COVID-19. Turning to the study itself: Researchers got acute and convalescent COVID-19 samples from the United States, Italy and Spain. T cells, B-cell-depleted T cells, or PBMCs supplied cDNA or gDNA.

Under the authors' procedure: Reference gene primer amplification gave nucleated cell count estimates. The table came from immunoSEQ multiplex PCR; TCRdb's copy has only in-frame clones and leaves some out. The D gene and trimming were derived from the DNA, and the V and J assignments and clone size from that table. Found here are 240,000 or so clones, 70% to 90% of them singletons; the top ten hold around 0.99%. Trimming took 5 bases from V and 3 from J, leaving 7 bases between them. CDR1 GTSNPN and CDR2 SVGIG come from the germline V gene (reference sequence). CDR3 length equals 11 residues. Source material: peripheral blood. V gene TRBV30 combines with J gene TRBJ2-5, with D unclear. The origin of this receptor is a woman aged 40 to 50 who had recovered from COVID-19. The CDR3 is CAWSTKETQYF. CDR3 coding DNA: TGTGCCTGGTCTACGAAAGAGACCCAGTACTTC.